The 31 T cell receptor beta chains given below trace back to one sample, sequenced in a study of T cell responses to AZD1222 COVID-19 vaccine. The assay was immunoSEQ multiplex PCR, and TCRdb's table has in-frame clones only and misses some. The sample includes approximately 120,000 clones, about nine tenths seen only once; the top ten take approximately 8.8%. Material: peripheral blood, obtained 28 days after the second AZD1222 dose. All receptors come from an adult who received the AZD1222 COVID-19 vaccine.

The CDR3 loop is CASSFGLSTDTQYF. The CDR3 DNA sequence: TGTGCCAGCAGCTTCGGACTAAGCACAGATACGCAGTATTTT. The chain uses TRBV11-2 and TRBJ2-3, with a tentative D call TRBD2 (6 bases). Germline values: CDR1 SGHAT, CDR2 FQNNGV. V lost 3 bases, J lost 0 bases, and 7 bases lay in between. The CDR3 spans 14 residues.

The chain joins TRBV19 to TRBJ1-1; maybe TRBD1 (6 bases). Germline values: CDR1 LNHDA, CDR2 SQIVND (reference sequence). The CDR3 runs 15 residues. V was pared by 5 bases and J by 0 bases, with 13 bases between. CDR3 sequence reads: CASSARTALNTEAFF. The CDR3 coding sequence is TGTGCCAGTAGTGCCCGGACAGCCCTGAACACTGAAGCTTTCTTT.

The rearrangement joins TRBV4-1 to TRBJ1-1; a weak D match, TRBD1 (6 bases). The germline gives CDR1 MGHRA, CDR2 YSYEKL. CDR3 length: 12 residues. The ends were cut back, 5 bases at V and 4 bases at J, with 8 bases in the middle. The CDR3 here is CASSEQGTEAFF. The CDR3 DNA sequence: TGCGCCAGCAGCGAACAGGGCACTGAAGCTTTCTTT.

The gene calls are TRBV3-1 (or the pseudogene TRBV3-2) and TRBJ1-2; 9 bases align to TRBD1. This CDR3 is 13 amino acids long. V lost 5 bases and J lost 7; bases outside the gene matches: 5. Per germline, CDR1 LGHDT and CDR2 YNNKEL (reference sequence). The CDR3 nucleotides are TGTGCCAGCAGCTCACAGGGGGCGCTTGGCTACACCTTC. Its translation: CASSSQGALGYTF.

V is TRBV7-2 and J is TRBJ2-5; perhaps TRBD2 as D (6 bases). V was clipped by 5 bases and J by 5 bases, with 15 bases between them. Germline V gives CDR1 SGHTA, CDR2 FQGNSA. The CDR3 has 14 amino acids. This chain's CDR3 is CASSLMGGDETQYF. In DNA form, the CDR3 reads TGTGCCAGCAGCCTAATGGGGGGAGATGAGACCCAGTACTTC. The full variable domain, in which reference TRBV7-2 and TRBJ2-5 provide the parts outside the CDR3, is GAGVSQSPSNKVTEKGKDVELRCDPISGHTALYWYRQSLGQGLEFLIYFQGNSAPDKSGLPSDRFSAERTGGSVSTLTIQRTQQEDSAVYLCASSLMGGDETQYFGPGTRLLVL.

This CDR3 is CASSLWSGGGSYNEQFF. CDR3 DNA sequence: TGTGCCAGCAGTTTATGGAGCGGAGGTGGCTCCTACAATGAGCAGTTCTTC. The chain is built from TRBV28 and TRBJ2-1, with D possibly TRBD2 on 5 matching bases. This CDR3 has 17 residues. Germline V gene sequence: CDR1 MDHEN, CDR2 SYDVKM. V was clipped by 0 bases and J by 0 bases, with 12 bases between them. Filled out from reference TRBV28 and TRBJ2-1, the complete variable domain reads DVKVTQSSRYLVKRTGEKVFLECVQDMDHENMFWYRQDPGLGLRLIYFSYDVKMKEKGDIPEGYSVSREKKERFSLILESASTNQTSMYLCASSLWSGGGSYNEQFFGPGTRLTVL.

J is TRBJ2-7 and V is TRBV6-5, with D unresolved. Germline assignment: CDR1 MNHEY and CDR2 SVGAGI. Trimming took 0 bases from V and 6 from J, leaving 18 bases between them. The CDR3 sequence is 16 residues long. Here the CDR3 reads CASSYSKGPIPSEQYF. DNA for the CDR3: TGTGCCAGCAGTTACTCGAAGGGCCCTATACCAAGCGAGCAGTACTTC.

The chain employs TRBV2 and TRBJ2-7, with TRBD2 matching over 10 bases. Germline V CDR1 and CDR2: SNHLY, FYNNEI. The CDR3 is made up of 15 amino acids. The ends lost 6 bases at V and 4 bases at J; junction bases unmatched: 9. For the CDR3, the DNA is TGTGCCAGCAGCCCACCGTGGACTAGCGGTTACGAGCAGTACTTC. Translation: CASSPPWTSGYEQYF.

The chain combines TRBV5-4 with TRBJ1-2; D perhaps matches TRBD1 (6 bases). Germline assignment: CDR1 SGHNT and CDR2 YYREEE (reference sequence). This CDR3 comprises 15 residues. With 0 bases removed from V and 4 bases from J, the gap between germline ends came to 13 bases. CDR3 sequence (DNA): TGTGCCAGCAGCTTGGACGGGGGGCGCCCCTATGGCTACACCTTC. Protein product: CASSLDGGRPYGYTF.

V and J are TRBV12-3 or TRBV12-4 and TRBJ1-4, with D uncertain. V dropped 3 bases and J dropped 3 bases, with 5 bases sitting between them. This CDR3 comprises 13 residues. Written as DNA, the CDR3 is TGTGCCAGCAGTTTCAGTCCTAATGAAAAACTGTTTTTT. It translates to CASSFSPNEKLFF.

The chain links TRBV4-2 to TRBJ2-2; the match to TRBD2 covers 8 bases. Trimming cost V 4 bases and J 0 bases; bases outside gene matches: 4. CDR1 and CDR2 (germline): LGHNA, YNFKEQ. This CDR3 region has 16 residues. The CDR3 DNA follows: TGTGCCAGCAGCCCCCGGGGGGGGGCGAACACCGGGGAGCTGTTTTTT. This gives the protein CASSPRGGANTGELFF.

The chain employs TRBV5-1 and TRBJ2-3; a possible D gene is TRBD1 (6 bases). The V and J ends lost 2 bases and 6 bases respectively, with 10 bases between them. The CDR3 is 13 amino acids. Germline V gene sequence: CDR1 SGHRS, CDR2 YFSETQ. CDR3 in DNA: TGCGCCAGCAGCTTTTGGGGGCGGGATACGCAGTATTTT. Translation gives CASSFWGRDTQYF. The whole variable domain, remainder taken from reference TRBV5-1 and TRBJ2-3, is KAGVTQTPRYLIKTRGQQVTLSCSPISGHRSVSWYQQTPGQGLQFLFEYFSETQRNKGNFPGRFSGRQFSNSRSEMNVSTLELGDSALYLCASSFWGRDTQYFGPGTRLTVL.

As concerns this clone: Other DNA sequences in this specimen translate into the identical CDR3. V is TRBV30 and J is TRBJ1-5; unclear D gene. The germline V and J ends were trimmed by 0 bases and 2 bases, with 5 bases remaining between them. The CDR3 length is 13 residues. Germline V gives CDR1 GTSNPN, CDR2 SVGIG (reference sequence). CDR3 sequence (DNA): TGTGCCTGGAGTGTAAGGGGCAATCAGCCCCAGCATTTT. This sequence encodes CAWSVRGNQPQHF.

The rearrangement uses TRBV3-1 (or the pseudogene TRBV3-2) and TRBJ1-5; TRBD1 might be the D (5 bases). V lost 8 bases and J 2 bases, leaving 10 bases between the germline ends. CDR3 length: 13 residues. CDR1 and CDR2 from the germline V gene are LGHDT and YNNKEL (reference sequence). The CDR3 region is CASAGSGNQPQHF. The CDR3, as DNA: TGTGCCAGCGCAGGGTCGGGCAATCAGCCCCAGCATTTT.

The CDR3 here is CASSYIPLKNTEAFF. CDR3 in DNA: TGTGCCAGCAGCTACATACCGCTCAAAAACACTGAAGCTTTCTTT. The gene calls are TRBV5-6 and TRBJ1-1; no firm D call. V was pared by 3 bases and J by 2 bases, with 14 bases between. CDR1 SGHDT and CDR2 YYEEEE come from the germline V gene. CDR3 length equals 15 residues.

J is TRBJ1-3 and V is TRBV6-5, with D unresolved. Germline V CDR1 and CDR2: MNHEY, SVGAGI. This CDR3 region has 15 residues. V was shortened by 0 bases and J by 4 bases, with 10 bases between the two germline ends. The CDR3 is CASSYSSGKGNTIYF. The CDR3 DNA reads as TGTGCCAGCAGTTACTCATCGGGGAAAGGAAACACCATATATTTT.

The V gene is TRBV2, the J gene TRBJ1-5; the D is unclear. The V end lost 4 bases, the J end lost 6 bases, and 4 bases lay between the germline ends. The CDR3 is 11 amino acids. The germline gives CDR1 SNHLY, CDR2 FYNNEI. CDR3 nucleotide sequence: TGTGCCAGCAGTGTTAGTCAGCCCCAGCATTTT. It is translated as CASSVSQPQHF. Full variable domain (outside the CDR3, taken from reference TRBV2 and TRBJ1-5): EPEVTQTPSHQVTQMGQEVILRCVPISNHLYFYWYRQILGQKVEFLVSFYNNEISEKSEIFDDQFSVERPDGSNFTLKIRSTKLEDSAMYFCASSVSQPQHFGDGTRLSIL.

The CDR3 DNA is TGTGCCAGCTCTGGCCGGGGACAGGGACTAACAGGTGCTTTCTTT. It encodes CASSGRGQGLTGAFF. The rearrangement links TRBV18 to TRBJ1-1, with TRBD1 matching over 9 bases. V lost 6 bases to trimming and J lost 11 bases; unmatched junction nucleotides: 16. The CDR3 extends over 15 amino acids. Germline-derived CDR1 and CDR2 are KGHSH and LQKENI.

The chain combines TRBV5-1 with TRBJ1-1, with D perhaps matching TRBD1 (5 bases). The germline V and J ends were trimmed by 4 bases and 5 bases, with 18 bases remaining between them. The CDR3 length is 15 residues. The germline V gene has CDR1 SGHRS and CDR2 YFSETQ. CDR3 loop: CASSPALGGVTEAFF. In DNA form, the CDR3 reads TGCGCCAGCAGCCCTGCATTGGGAGGGGTTACTGAAGCTTTCTTT. Looking up the rest from reference TRBV5-1 and TRBJ1-1 gives the full variable domain: KAGVTQTPRYLIKTRGQQVTLSCSPISGHRSVSWYQQTPGQGLQFLFEYFSETQRNKGNFPGRFSGRQFSNSRSEMNVSTLELGDSALYLCASSPALGGVTEAFFGQGTRLTVV.

As concerns this clone: Within the sample, other DNA sequences also encode this same CDR3. The CDR3 here is CASSFGNTIYF. The CDR3 nucleotides read TGTGCCAGCAGTTTTGGAAACACCATATATTTT. The chain uses TRBV12-3 or TRBV12-4 and TRBJ1-3; D gene unclear. CDR3 size: 11 residues. V gave up 3 bases and J gave up 3 bases, with 0 bases separating them.

This clone was detected once. The V and J genes are TRBV5-4 and TRBJ1-1, with 9 bases aligning to TRBD1. The CDR3 length is 15 residues. CDR1 is SGHNT and CDR2 is YYREEE in the germline V gene (reference sequence). The V segment lost 1 base and the J segment 4 bases; nucleotides outside the gene matches: 5. The CDR3 nucleotides are TGTGCCAGCAGCTTGCAAACAGGGGGCTTCACTGAAGCTTTCTTT. Encoded protein: CASSLQTGGFTEAFF.

The CDR3 loop is CASSPRAPLYNEQFF. DNA of the CDR3: TGTGCCAGCAGTCCCAGGGCCCCACTTTACAATGAGCAGTTCTTC. The chain uses TRBV6-5 and TRBJ2-1; the D gene is possibly TRBD1 (5 bases). The germline gives CDR1 MNHEY, CDR2 SVGAGI. CDR3 length equals 15 residues. The V end lost 5 bases, the J end lost 4 bases, and 15 bases lay between the germline ends.

The rearrangement uses TRBV7-2 and TRBJ2-7; either TRBD1 or TRBD2 may fit D (5 bases each). Deletions cut 4 bases from V and 6 bases from J, with 13 bases between. CDR1 and CDR2 (germline): SGHTA, FQGNSA. The length of the CDR3 is 13 residues. Written as DNA, the CDR3 is TGTGCCAGCAGCTCGCAGGGAGCCGGCGAGCAGTACTTC. This gives the protein CASSSQGAGEQYF.

The chain uses TRBV19 and TRBJ1-5; unclear D gene. In germline, CDR1 is LNHDA, CDR2 SQIVND (reference sequence). This CDR3 is built from 15 residues. Trimming took off 4 bases at V and 0 bases at J, with 10 bases between the two ends. The CDR3 DNA sequence: TGTGCCAGTAGTACCGCGCCTTATAGCAATCAGCCCCAGCATTTT. Residues: CASSTAPYSNQPQHF.

The V gene is TRBV18, the J gene TRBJ1-4; TRBD1 matches 7 bases. The V gene end was trimmed by 0 bases and the J gene end by 5 bases; junction bases not matched to a gene: 6. Per germline, CDR1 KGHSH and CDR2 LQKENI. The CDR3 length is 16 residues. The CDR3 sequence is CASSPPSGTENEKLFF. CDR3 DNA: TGTGCCAGCTCACCACCGTCGGGGACAGAAAATGAAAAACTGTTTTTT.

In the case of this clone: The sample contains more than one DNA sequence encoding this CDR3. V usage is TRBV29-1 and J usage is TRBJ1-5; D remains ambiguous. Germline lookup yields CDR1 SQVTM and CDR2 ANQGSEA. Trimming pared 1 base from V and 2 bases from J, leaving 6 bases between. There are 13 residues in the CDR3. CDR3: CSVEVGGNQPQHF. The CDR3, as DNA: TGCAGCGTTGAAGTCGGGGGCAATCAGCCCCAGCATTTT.

This clone was counted only a few times. The chain has TRBV5-1 and TRBJ2-7; 9 bases map to TRBD2. Germline V gene sequence: CDR1 SGHRS, CDR2 YFSETQ. V dropped 2 bases and J dropped 0; count of bases not matched to a gene: 9. The CDR3 covers 17 residues. This CDR3 reads CASSFPAGGSGSYEQYF. The CDR3 region has the DNA TGCGCCAGCAGCTTTCCAGCGGGAGGATCAGGCTCCTACGAGCAGTACTTC.

Note on this clone: Other DNA sequences within the sample encode an identical CDR3. The chain recombines TRBV7-8 with TRBJ2-7; D uncertain. In germline, CDR1 is SGHVS, CDR2 FQNEAQ. The ends were cut back, 5 bases at V and 4 bases at J, with 6 bases in the middle. The length of the CDR3 is 11 residues. The CDR3 coding sequence is TGTGCCAGCAGCCTCTCATACGAGCAGTACTTC. Translated: CASSLSYEQYF.

The J gene is TRBJ1-1, the V gene TRBV7-9, with 7 nucleotides matching TRBD1. J gave up 5 bases and V 1 base, and 7 bases lay outside the gene matches. Germline lookup yields CDR1 SEHNR and CDR2 FQNEAQ (reference sequence). The CDR3 spans 15 residues. DNA for the CDR3: TGTGCCAGCAGCTTAGGGACAGGACAGGCAACTGAAGCTTTCTTT. It specifies CASSLGTGQATEAFF.

The rearrangement joins TRBV7-8 to TRBJ1-4; D not resolved. CDR1 and CDR2 (germline): SGHVS, FQNEAQ. The CDR3 is 16 amino acids. Trimming stripped 4 bases from V and 0 bases from J, with 12 bases between. CDR3 bases: TGTGCCAGCAGCTCTATACGGGATACAACTAATGAAAAACTGTTTTTT. It codes for CASSSIRDTTNEKLFF.

This clone has more than one count but fewer than ten. This rearrangement joins TRBV30 to TRBJ1-6, with D maybe TRBD1 (6 bases). The CDR3 runs 15 residues. Looked up from germline, CDR1 is GTSNPN and CDR2 is SVGIG (reference sequence). V gave up 0 bases and J gave up 6 bases, with 12 bases separating them. CDR3 DNA sequence: TGTGCCTGGAGTGTAGGGGGAGGTGGTAATTCACCCCTCCACTTT. Amino acid sequence: CAWSVGGGGNSPLHF.